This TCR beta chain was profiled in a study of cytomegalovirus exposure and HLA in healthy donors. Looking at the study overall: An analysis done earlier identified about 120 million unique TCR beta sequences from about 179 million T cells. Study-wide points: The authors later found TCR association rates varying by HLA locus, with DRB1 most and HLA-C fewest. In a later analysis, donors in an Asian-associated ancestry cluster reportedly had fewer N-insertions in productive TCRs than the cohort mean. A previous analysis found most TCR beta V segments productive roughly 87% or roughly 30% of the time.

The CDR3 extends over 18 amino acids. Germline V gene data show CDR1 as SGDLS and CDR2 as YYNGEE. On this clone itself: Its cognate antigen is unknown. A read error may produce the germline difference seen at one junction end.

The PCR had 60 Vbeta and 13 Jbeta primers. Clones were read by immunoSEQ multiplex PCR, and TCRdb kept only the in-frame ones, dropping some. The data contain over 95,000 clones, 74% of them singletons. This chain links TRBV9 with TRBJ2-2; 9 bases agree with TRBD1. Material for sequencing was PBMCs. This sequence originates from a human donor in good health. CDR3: CASSVGNRGPSSTGELFF. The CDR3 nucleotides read TGTGCCAGCAGTGTAGGGAACAGGGGGCCCTCGAGCACCGGGGAGCTGTTTTTT.